This T cell receptor beta chain was sequenced in a study of T cell responses to AZD1222 COVID-19 vaccine. Study-wide findings and caveats: Distributed over spike, vaccine-associated CD4 TCRs predominated at 160-218 and 743-854. Just a handful of AZD1222 recipients tested seropositive at baseline. Reportedly, nearly half the spike-specific TCRs target unmutated variant regions. The breadth and depth of Spike-specific TCRs increased once two AZD1222 doses had been given.

On this clone: Its target is unknown.

The assay was immunoSEQ multiplex PCR, and TCRdb's table has in-frame clones only and misses some. This sample has some 80,000 clones, with about 82% found just once. CDR1 is SGHVS and CDR2 is FNYEAQ in the germline V gene. The V end lost 4 bases, the J end lost 4 bases, and 14 bases lay between the germline ends. The CDR3 runs 15 residues. Here the sequenced sample was peripheral blood, taken on day 0 of AZD1222 vaccination. This sequence joins TRBV7-6 and TRBJ1-3, with a possible D match to TRBD1 (6 bases). This receptor was obtained from an adult in good health. For the CDR3, the DNA is TGTGCCAGCAGCTCACAGTGGACAGTAGGAAACACCATATATTTT. Amino acids: CASSSQWTVGNTIYF.